A selection of T cell receptor beta chains follows, all from one sample in a study of beta chain features in type 1 diabetes. Produced via immunoSEQ multiplex PCR; TCRdb's table is partial and in-frame only. The sample consists of roughly 730,000 clones, roughly 13% of them appearing once. The sample taken for sequencing was naive CD4+ T cells from blood. Receptors originate from a man aged 18 to 35 with type 1 diabetes. The CDR3 runs from the conserved cysteine through the conserved F or W. D genes are given only for firm matches. Not all rows give a size; the values are once, few, many and, for expanded clones, a class.

d_call,v_call,clone_size,j_call,cdr3_nt,cdr3_aa
.,TRBV10-3,few,TRBJ1-2,TGTGCCTCCAAGGTCGAAGGCTATGGCTACACCTTC,CASKVEGYGYTF
.,TRBV10-3,.,TRBJ2-3,TGTGCCATCAGTGGGGGGGATGGCACAGATACGCAGTATTTT,CAISGGDGTDTQYF
TRBD1,TRBV2,few,TRBJ2-7,TGTGCCAGCAGTGAAGCGAGGGCAGGGGGAGACTTC,CASSEARAGGDF
.,TRBV30,.,TRBJ1-2,TGTGCCTGGAAGGGAGGGACGACTAACTATGGCTACACCTTC,CAWKGGTTNYGYTF
.,TRBV20-1,few,TRBJ1-1,TGCAGTGCTAGAGATTACCATGAAGCTTTCTTT,CSARDYHEAFF
.,TRBV27,.,TRBJ1-4,TGTGCCAGCAGTTTTCGAGGGGAGTCTGAAAAACTGTTTTTT,CASSFRGESEKLFF
.,TRBV23-1,.,TRBJ2-6,TGCGCCAGCAGTCAATTTGGTCGGGGGTTTAAATCCGGGGCCAACGTCCTGACTTTC,CASSQFGRGFKSGANVLTF
.,TRBV6-6,.,TRBJ1-2,TGTGCCAGCAGCTGGGACACCCTAAGAGGGGGACGGGGCTACACCTTC,CASSWDTLRGGRGYTF
TRBD1,TRBV19,few,TRBJ2-3,TGTGCCAGTAGTACCGACAGGGGTAGGACGCAGTATTTT,CASSTDRGRTQYF
TRBD1,TRBV2,.,TRBJ1-1,TGTGCCAGCAGTGAACAGGGGGTAGTAGACACTGAAGCTTTCTTT,CASSEQGVVDTEAFF
TRBD1,TRBV28,few,TRBJ2-5,TGTGCCAGCACCAAACCCGGGACAGGGAATCTGGAGACCCAGTACTTC,CASTKPGTGNLETQYF
.,TRBV4-1,.,TRBJ2-5,TGCGCCAGCAGCCAAGGACTGGCGGAGACCCAGTACTTC,CASSQGLAETQYF
.,TRBV28,few,TRBJ1-2,TGTGCCAGCAGTTTGGGCCGGGGCTACACCTTC,CASSLGRGYTF
.,TRBV4-1,.,TRBJ2-5,TGCGCCAGCAGCCAAGGACACGCGGCGGGGCAAGAGACCCAGTACTTC,CASSQGHAAGQETQYF
.,TRBV28,few,TRBJ1-1,TGTGCCAGCAGGCCAACGGGACCGAACACTGAAGCTTTCTTT,CASRPTGPNTEAFF
.,TRBV11-2,.,TRBJ2-1,TGTGCCAGCAGCTTATGGGGGGAGCAGTTCTTC,CASSLWGEQFF
TRBD1,TRBV5-1,.,TRBJ2-2,TGCGCCAGCAGCAGGCGCCTCGGGACAGAACCCCCCACCGGGGAGCTGTTTTTT,CASSRRLGTEPPTGELFF
.,TRBV9,.,TRBJ2-1,TGTGCCAGCAGCGTAGAGGTATTGAGCTCCTACAATGAGCAGTTCTTC,CASSVEVLSSYNEQFF
TRBD1,TRBV6-5,.,TRBJ2-7,TGTGCCAGCTCACTAGGGGCAGGGGGACCCTACGAGCAGTACTTC,CASSLGAGGPYEQYF
.,TRBV5-1,.,TRBJ1-5,TGCGCCAGCAGCTCGACGGTGAATCAGCCCCAGCATTTT,CASSSTVNQPQHF
.,TRBV5-1,few,TRBJ2-7,TGCGCCAGCAGCTTGGCCAGCGTACAGTACGACCTCTTCTACGAGCAGTACTTC,CASSLASVQYDLFYEQYF
TRBD2,TRBV27,.,TRBJ2-5,TGTGCCAGCAGTTTAGCGGGGGGGCCGAGAGAGACCCAGTACTTC,CASSLAGGPRETQYF
TRBD1,TRBV29-1,.,TRBJ1-2,TGCAGCGTTGGGGCGGGACAGGGGGCCCCCAGCTATGGCTACACCTTC,CSVGAGQGAPSYGYTF
.,TRBV5-4,few,TRBJ2-2,TGTGCCAGCAGCTCTTCTACCGGGGAGCTGTTTTTT,CASSSSTGELFF
.,TRBV28,few,TRBJ2-3,TGTGCCAGCAGCCCGGGTAATACGCAGTATTTT,CASSPGNTQYF
.,TRBV10-3,.,TRBJ1-1,TGTGCCATCAGTCCCCGGGGTCCGAACACTGAAGCTTTCTTT,CAISPRGPNTEAFF
.,TRBV18,.,TRBJ2-1,TGTGCCAGTACCCCGGGGTTCCCCTCCTACAATGAGCAGTTCTTC,CASTPGFPSYNEQFF
.,TRBV13,.,TRBJ2-5,TGTGCCAGCGGAGGGTCCGGTGGGACCCAGTACTTC,CASGGSGGTQYF
.,TRBV2,.,TRBJ2-5,TGTGCCAGCATTGAGCAGGAGACCCAGTACTTC,CASIEQETQYF
.,TRBV7-8,few,TRBJ1-4,TGTGCCAGCAGCTTAGAACCCCGTGGCGAAAAACTGTTTTTT,CASSLEPRGEKLFF
TRBD1,TRBV4-1,few,TRBJ2-7,TGCGCCAGCAGCCAAGTAGGGACAGGGGACGCCTACGAGCAGTACTTC,CASSQVGTGDAYEQYF
.,TRBV7-8,.,TRBJ2-3,TGTGCCAGCAGCTATCGGGTAGACCCCTTGGGAGATACGCAGTATTTT,CASSYRVDPLGDTQYF
TRBD1,TRBV18,.,TRBJ1-2,TGTGCCAGCTCACCTGGACAGGGATGGGGGCATGGCTACACCTTC,CASSPGQGWGHGYTF
.,TRBV28,few,TRBJ2-1,TGTGCCAGCAGTGACCCCGATTCGGGGGAGCAGTTCTTC,CASSDPDSGEQFF
.,TRBV11-2,few,TRBJ2-3,TGTGCCAGCAGCTTAACGGCCCGGGTACGTAGGGCCTCCACAGATACGCAGTATTTT,CASSLTARVRRASTDTQYF
.,TRBV29-1,few,TRBJ1-1,TGCAGCGTTGAAACACCTGAGGCCGAGAACACTGAAGCTTTCTTT,CSVETPEAENTEAFF
.,TRBV6-5,few,TRBJ2-4,TGTGCCAGCACTCTCGGCACAGGGAGTTACATTCAGTACTTC,CASTLGTGSYIQYF
TRBD1,TRBV7-2,.,TRBJ1-1,TGTGCCAGCAGCTCTGGACAGGGGCGGGTAGCTTTCTTT,CASSSGQGRVAFF
.,TRBV11-2,few,TRBJ2-1,TGTGCCAGCAGCTTCCGCAGGGAGAGCTCCTACAATGAGCAGTTCTTC,CASSFRRESSYNEQFF
.,TRBV27,.,TRBJ2-5,TGTGCCAGCAGTTCGTCGTGGGGGGTCAAAGAGACCCAGTACTTC,CASSSSWGVKETQYF
.,TRBV30,few,TRBJ1-5,TGTGCCTGGAGTGCCCAAAACCAGGGCCAGCCCCAGCATTTT,CAWSAQNQGQPQHF
.,TRBV7-9,.,TRBJ2-7,TGTGCCAGCAGCCGGACTCTTTACGAGCAGTACTTC,CASSRTLYEQYF
.,TRBV11-2,.,TRBJ2-1,TGTGCCAGCAGCCCGGGGGGCCCAGAACGAGAGCAGTTCTTC,CASSPGGPEREQFF
TRBD2,TRBV7-2,.,TRBJ2-3,TGTGCCAGCAGCTTAGCGCTAGCGGGGGGTGTAGATACGCAGTATTTT,CASSLALAGGVDTQYF
.,TRBV29-1,.,TRBJ1-2,TGCAGCGTTGAAGCAGGGGTGCTTCCTAACTATGGCTACACCTTC,CSVEAGVLPNYGYTF
TRBD1,TRBV2,.,TRBJ1-4,TGTGCCAGCGCTTGGACAGGGAAAATCAATGAAAAACTGTTTTTT,CASAWTGKINEKLFF
.,TRBV25-1,few,TRBJ2-6,TGTGCCAGCAGTGAATGGGGGAGAGGGGCCAACGTCCTGACTTTC,CASSEWGRGANVLTF
.,TRBV29-1,.,TRBJ1-1,TGCAGCGTTGAAGTTCGGACGAAAATGAACACTGAAGCTTTCTTT,CSVEVRTKMNTEAFF
.,TRBV20-1,.,TRBJ1-5,TGCAGTGCTAGAGATATTGGGCCCCAGCATTTT,CSARDIGPQHF
.,TRBV28,.,TRBJ2-3,TGTGCCAGCAGTCTGACCACTCTTTCAGATACGCAGTATTTT,CASSLTTLSDTQYF
.,TRBV27,few,TRBJ2-1,TGTGCCAGCATCCCCGCGGGTTCGGGGAATGAGCAGTTCTTC,CASIPAGSGNEQFF
.,TRBV5-1,few,TRBJ2-7,TGCGCCAGCAGCCCAATTAGCGGGACAGCCTACGAGCAGTACTTC,CASSPISGTAYEQYF
.,TRBV30,.,TRBJ2-2,TGTGCCTGGAGCTACCCGGAGGTCGGGGAGCTGTTTTTT,CAWSYPEVGELFF
.,TRBV7-9,.,TRBJ2-7,TGTGCCAGCAGCCATTGGTCCGGCGGGCAGTACTTC,CASSHWSGGQYF
TRBD1,TRBV5-1,.,TRBJ1-6,TGCGCCAGCAGCTCCGGGACAGGGAATTCACCCCTCCACTTT,CASSSGTGNSPLHF